These 22 T cell receptor beta chains were all obtained from the same sample, sequenced in a study of regulatory T cells in long-lasting Graves disease. With iRepertoire HTBI primers and Arm-PCR of CDR3 regions, TCR beta libraries were built. One entry per CDR3 protein results from TCRdb running MiXCR on the multiplex PCR reads. The sample records 500,000 or so distinct CDR3 sequences, around 16% being singletons. Time point defined: newly diagnosed GD, antithyroid drugs for less than 3 months. The authors made the TCR library using RNA they extracted from PBMCs. These sequences were also reported in another study, on T cells in Graves' hyperthyroidism and ophthalmopathy.

Sample: peripheral blood mononuclear cells (PBMCs), taken at new diagnosis, from a patient treated with antithyroid drugs. The source of these receptors is a woman in her forties or fifties with Graves disease.

This clonotype was detected only once. The V gene is TRBV28, the J gene TRBJ1-3; the D gene is possibly TRBD1 (6 bases). The CDR3 covers 14 residues. The germline V and J ends were trimmed by 6 bases and 4 bases, with 13 bases remaining between them. The germline CDR1 and CDR2 sequences are MDHEN and SYDVKM. CDR3 amino acids: CASRPGAVGNTIYF. DNA of the CDR3: TGTGCCAGCAGGCCAGGGGCTGTAGGAAACACCATATATTTT.

The chain is built from TRBV3-1 and TRBJ1-1; 10 bases are shared with TRBD1. This CDR3 contains 15 residues. The germline V gene has CDR1 LGHDT and CDR2 YNNKEL (reference sequence). The V gene end was trimmed by 0 bases and the J gene end by 5 bases; junction bases not matched to a gene: 3. The CDR3 protein is CASSQDDRGPTEAFF. CDR3 DNA: TGTGCCAGCAGCCAAGATGACAGGGGGCCAACTGAAGCTTTCTTT.

This clonotype was observed many times. V is TRBV12-3 or TRBV12-4 and J is TRBJ2-7, with D uncertain. V was clipped by 0 bases and J by 4 bases, with 4 bases between them. CDR3 length equals 12 residues. The chain's CDR3 is CASSLAIYEQYF. Written as DNA, the CDR3 is TGTGCCAGCAGTTTAGCGATTTACGAGCAGTACTTC.

This clonotype was seen a few times. The chain is built from TRBV27 and TRBJ2-3; D call uncertain. Germline-derived CDR1 and CDR2 are MNHEY and SMNVEV (reference sequence). This CDR3 contains 14 residues. Deletions cut 5 bases from V and 2 bases from J, with 11 bases between. CDR3: CASSPFPLTDTQYF. The CDR3 nucleotides are TGTGCCAGCAGTCCATTCCCCCTCACAGATACGCAGTATTTT.

Turning to this clonotype: A read error may explain this, as a much larger clone is one base away. The V call is TRBV20-1, the J call TRBJ2-3; 15 nucleotides line up with TRBD2. Per the germline V gene, CDR1 is DFQATT and CDR2 is SNEGSKA (reference sequence). This CDR3 has 19 amino acids. V lost 3 bases to trimming and J lost 0 bases; unmatched junction nucleotides: 10. The CDR3 nucleotides read TGCAGTGCTAGGCCGGGACTAGCGGGGGGTGTCCCTAGCACAGATACGCAGTATTTT. The encoded protein is CSARPGLAGGVPSTDTQYF.

There are many counts of this clonotype. The CDR3 nucleotides are TGTGCCAGCAGTGAAGCGCGGGGGCACCAGGCTGAAGCTTTCTTT. Amino acids: CASSEARGHQAEAFF. The chain employs TRBV2 and TRBJ1-1; D may be TRBD1 (6 bases). CDR3 size: 15 residues. The V gene lost 0 bases and the J gene lost 6 bases, with 14 bases spanning the gap. Per the germline V gene, CDR1 is SNHLY and CDR2 is FYNNEI.

The V call is TRBV19, the J call TRBJ1-5; D may be TRBD1 (5 bases). V was shortened by 4 bases and J by 0 bases, with 13 bases between the two germline ends. CDR1 is LNHDA and CDR2 is SQIVND in the germline V gene (reference sequence). CDR3 length equals 16 residues. CDR3 in DNA: TGTGCCAGTAGTAGCAGGGAGGACCATAGCAATCAGCCCCAGCATTTT. The encoded protein is CASSSREDHSNQPQHF. Full variable domain (remainder filled in from reference TRBV19 and TRBJ1-5): DGGITQSPKYLFRKEGQNVTLSCEQNLNHDAMYWYRQDPGQGLRLIYYSQIVNDFQKGDIAEGYSVSREKKESFPLTVTSAQKNPTAFYLCASSSREDHSNQPQHFGDGTRLSIL.

In its sample, this clonotype was seen many times. The rearrangement joins TRBV6-1 to TRBJ1-1; D may be TRBD1 (5 bases). This CDR3 has 14 amino acids. V lost 7 bases and J lost 0, with 12 bases in between. Germline V gene data show CDR1 as MNHNS and CDR2 as SASEGT. The CDR3 protein is CASTPTVMNTEAFF. The CDR3, as DNA: TGTGCCAGCACCCCGACAGTCATGAACACTGAAGCTTTCTTT.

CDR3 in amino acids: CASSLLRAPSDTQYF. For the CDR3, the DNA is TGTGCCAGCAGTTTACTGCGGGCACCTTCTGATACGCAGTATTTT. The chain combines TRBV28 with TRBJ2-3; tentative D call: TRBD2 (5 bases). The CDR3 runs to 15 residues. V was cut by 2 bases and J by 6 bases, with 15 bases left in between. Per the germline V gene, CDR1 is MDHEN and CDR2 is SYDVKM.

The chain recombines TRBV6-4 with TRBJ1-1, with a possible D match to TRBD1 (6 bases). Germline lookup yields CDR1 MRHNA and CDR2 SNTAGT. The CDR3 extends over 14 amino acids. V shed 7 bases and J shed 4 bases, with 16 bases lying between them. CDR3 region: CASTPEGGGTEAFF. The CDR3 DNA is TGTGCCAGCACCCCCGAGGGAGGGGGCACTGAAGCTTTCTTT.

In this sample, this clonotype turned up a few times. The chain combines TRBV12-3 or TRBV12-4 with TRBJ1-5; D unresolved. Trimming took 2 bases from V and 2 from J, leaving 10 bases between them. The CDR3 has 15 amino acids. The CDR3 nucleotides are TGTGCCAGCAGTTTACGGATTTCGGGCAATCAGCCCCAGCATTTT. Protein: CASSLRISGNQPQHF.

The chain uses TRBV11-2 and TRBJ2-3; TRBD2 agrees at 9 bases. In germline, CDR1 is SGHAT, CDR2 FQNNGV. The CDR3 runs to 15 residues. With 3 bases clipped from V and 4 bases from J, the junction kept 5 bases outside the gene matches. In DNA, the CDR3 is TGTGCCAGCAGCTTTGGCGGGGGGGCCGCAGATACGCAGTATTTT. Residues: CASSFGGGAADTQYF.

This clonotype has a count of ten or more. The rearrangement joins TRBV3-1 to TRBJ1-1; no firm D call. The germline gives CDR1 LGHDT, CDR2 YNNKEL (reference sequence). CDR3 size: 13 residues. The V gene lost 1 base and the J gene lost 2 bases, with 5 bases spanning the gap. The chain's CDR3 is CASSQVINTEAFF. In nucleotides, the CDR3 is TGTGCCAGCAGCCAAGTAATTAACACTGAAGCTTTCTTT. The full variable domain, its missing parts supplied by reference TRBV3-1 and TRBJ1-1, is DTAVSQTPKYLVTQMGNDKSIKCEQNLGHDTMYWYKQDSKKFLKIMFSYNNKELIINETVPNRFSPKSPDKAHLNLHINSLELGDSAVYFCASSQVINTEAFFGQGTRLTVV.

As for this clonotype: One end of the junction does not line up with germline, which may come from a read error. This chain uses TRBV2 with TRBJ2-7; a weak D match, TRBD2 (7 bases). CDR3 length: 9 amino acids. CDR1 is SNHLY and CDR2 is FYNNEI in the germline V gene. CDR3 in amino acids: CANPPRGRF. The CDR3 region has the DNA TGTGCCAACCCCCCGCGGGGGCGCTTC.

The gene calls are TRBV6-1 and TRBJ2-2, with unresolved D. The CDR3 runs 12 residues. Germline CDR1 and CDR2: MNHNS and SASEGT. Trimming pared 8 bases from V and 1 base from J, leaving 5 bases between. The CDR3 bases are TGTGCCAGCCCAGAGAACACCGGGGAGCTGTTTTTT. Its protein product is CASPENTGELFF.

This clonotype occurred a few times. The rearrangement links TRBV29-1 to TRBJ2-6, with D possibly being TRBD1 or TRBD2 (5 bases each). Germline V gene sequence: CDR1 SQVTM, CDR2 ANQGSEA. The CDR3 length is 16 residues. V lost 6 bases and J 0 bases, leaving 15 bases between the germline ends. As DNA, the CDR3 is TGCAGCGTCTTCGGGGCCAGTAACTCTGGGGCCAACGTCCTGACTTTC. It specifies CSVFGASNSGANVLTF. Based on the CDR3 plus reference TRBV29-1 and TRBJ2-6, the full variable domain is SAVISQKPSRDICQRGTSLTIQCQVDSQVTMMFWYRQQPGQSLTLIATANQGSEATYESGFVIDKFPISRPNLTFSTLTVSNMSPEDSSIYLCSVFGASNSGANVLTFGAGSRLTVL.

At least ten counts were recorded for this clonotype. V gene TRBV28 combines with J gene TRBJ1-3, with 10 bases identical to TRBD1. With V trimmed by 1 base and J by 5 bases, 5 bases remained unmatched. The CDR3 spans 16 residues. The V gene's germline CDR1 is MDHEN and CDR2 SYDVKM. CDR3 loop: CASSLSGQGGRNTIYF. As DNA, the CDR3 is TGTGCCAGCAGTTTATCTGGACAGGGGGGGAGAAACACCATATATTTT. The entire variable domain, with the rest obtained from reference TRBV28 and TRBJ1-3, is as follows: DVKVTQSSRYLVKRTGEKVFLECVQDMDHENMFWYRQDPGLGLRLIYFSYDVKMKEKGDIPEGYSVSREKKERFSLILESASTNQTSMYLCASSLSGQGGRNTIYFGEGSWLTVV.

This clonotype appeared many times. CDR3 sequence reads: CASSLVGAYSGNTIYF. The CDR3 coding sequence is TGTGCCAGCAGTTTAGTGGGGGCCTACTCTGGAAACACCATATATTTT. V is TRBV12-3 or TRBV12-4 and J is TRBJ1-3; possibly TRBD1 for D (6 bases). Trimming shortened V by 1 base and J by 0 bases, and 10 bases separated the two germline ends. The CDR3 runs to 16 residues.

This clonotype was counted between two and nine times. This chain connects TRBV11-3 to TRBJ2-5; 8 bases match TRBD1. V was pared by 5 bases and J by 5 bases, with 10 bases of the junction left unmatched. The CDR3 runs 15 residues. Germline V gene data show CDR1 as SGHNT and CDR2 as YENEEA. CDR3 protein: CASSPGQGVSETQYF. The CDR3 DNA sequence: TGTGCCAGCAGCCCCGGACAGGGCGTAAGTGAGACCCAGTACTTC.

This clonotype has at least ten counts. V gene TRBV18 combines with J gene TRBJ1-1, with 10 bases lining up with TRBD1. Losses at the gene ends were 1 base for V and 1 base for J; bases not matched to a gene: 6. Germline loops: CDR1 KGHSH, CDR2 LQKENI. The CDR3 totals 17 residues. For the CDR3, the DNA is TGTGCCAGCTCACCACGGACAGGGGGTCAGGCGAACACTGAAGCTTTCTTT. It encodes CASSPRTGGQANTEAFF.

The chain has TRBV7-2 and TRBJ2-3; 8 bases are a match to TRBD2. This CDR3 is built from 16 residues. Germline CDR1 reads SGHTA; CDR2 reads FQGNSA. V was clipped by 5 bases and J by 2 bases; unmatched bases: 9. The CDR3 region is CASSPRGGAPTDTQYF. CDR3 DNA: TGTGCCAGCAGCCCTCGGGGGGGGGCCCCCACAGATACGCAGTATTTT.

This chain joins TRBV19 and TRBJ2-5; 10 nucleotides match TRBD1. The CDR3 sequence is 15 residues long. J gave up 5 bases and V 6 bases, and 9 bases lay outside the gene matches. The germline gives CDR1 LNHDA, CDR2 SQIVND (reference sequence). In nucleotides, the CDR3 is TGTGCCAGTAGCGACGACAGGGGGCCAAGGGAGACCCAGTACTTC. Translated, it gives CASSDDRGPRETQYF.